The present T cell receptor beta chain was sequenced within a study of blood T cell repertoires in COVID-19. The CDR3 spans 14 residues. Trimming at V came to 7 bases and at J to 2 bases, leaving 5 bases not matched to a gene. CDR1 and CDR2 (germline): ENHRY, SYGVKD. Study members were between about 18 and 95 years old and lived in about two dozen US regions. Sequenced by immunoSEQ multiplex PCR; TCRdb stores in-frame clones only, minus some. The sample records a few hundred thousand clones, around 91% being singletons. J is TRBJ1-2 and V is TRBV10-3, with TRBD1 identical over 9 bases. The specimen was PBMCs or T cells enriched from blood (not recorded which). The sequence was collected from a man in his late teens or twenties who had recovered from COVID-19. The CDR3 region is CAITGGTGNYGYTF. The CDR3 DNA is TGTGCCATCACGGGGGGGACAGGGAACTATGGCTACACCTTC.